One T cell receptor beta chain is described in this entry. Its antigen is not known. This specimen belongs to a study of cytomegalovirus exposure and HLA in healthy donors. Findings of the study overall: Most observed TCR sequences were rare, whereas some public TCRs were detected in many donors.

The J segment lost 0 bases and the V segment lost 4 bases, leaving 8 bases of the junction unmatched. Germline assignment: CDR1 SGHRS and CDR2 YFSETQ. This CDR3 has 17 residues. This PCR relied on a set of 60 Vbeta primers and 13 Jbeta primers. This table comes from immunoSEQ multiplex PCR, and its TCRdb copy is limited to in-frame clones, with some not included. Its clone listing holds fewer than 150,000 clones. The specimen was PBMCs. This receptor was obtained from a man in his forties or fifties in good health and CMV-seronegative. The chain links TRBV5-1 to TRBJ1-1; 11 nucleotides match TRBD1. The CDR3, as DNA: TGCGCCAGCAGCCAAAGGACAGGGGGCCAGATGAACACTGAAGCTTTCTTT. As protein: CASSQRTGGQMNTEAFF.